This is a list of T cell receptor beta chains from one sample in a study of blood T cell repertoires in COVID-19. Some clones are missing from TCRdb's copy, which holds only in-frame ones; the method was immunoSEQ multiplex PCR. Of around 500,000 clones detected, roughly 90% appear once; the ten largest clones hold approximately 1.8%. What was sequenced was PBMCs or T cells enriched from blood (not recorded which). The receptors come from a woman in her thirties or forties who had recovered from COVID-19. CDR3s include the opening cysteine and the closing phenylalanine or tryptophan. The D gene is left open where the match is weak. Clone size is not always given. Where it is, it says once, few, many or a class for expanded clones.

j_gene	abundance	v_gene	d_gene	CDR3nt	CDR3aa
TRBJ1-3	once	TRBV3-1/TRBV3-2	-	TGTGCCAGCAGCCCTATCCGTCGGAGCAGCTCTGGAAACACCATATATTTT	CASSPIRRSSSGNTIYF
TRBJ1-2	-	TRBV21-1	-	TGTGCCAGCGGACTCAGGGGGCTCTTTCGTAGGAGCTACACCTTC	CASGLRGLFRRSYTF
TRBJ2-7	once	TRBV28	-	TGTGCCAGCAGTTTATTACGGACACTCTCCCTGGAGCAGTACTTC	CASSLLRTLSLEQYF
TRBJ1-1	-	TRBV27	-	TGTGCCAGCAGCGGTCATACTGAAGCTTTCTTT	CASSGHTEAFF
TRBJ2-2	-	TRBV6-4	TRBD1	TGTGCCAGCAGCGAGACAGGGGGCCGACTCACCGGGGAGCTGTTTTTT	CASSETGGRLTGELFF
TRBJ1-1	once	TRBV3-1/TRBV3-2	-	TGTGCCAGCAGCTCACGGGAGGCAGGGACTGAAGCTTTCTTT	CASSSREAGTEAFF
TRBJ1-2	-	TRBV2	-	TGTGCCAGCAGCATCGACAGCAACTATGGCTACACCTTC	CASSIDSNYGYTF
TRBJ1-1	few	TRBV5-1	-	TGCGCCAGCAGCTTGACTGGGCAGTGGGAAGCTTTCTTT	CASSLTGQWEAFF
TRBJ2-3	-	TRBV3-1/TRBV3-2	-	TGTGCCAGCAGCCAGCCAGAACCCATCACAGATACGCAGTATTTT	CASSQPEPITDTQYF
TRBJ2-5	-	TRBV6-5	TRBD2	TGTGCCATTCAAGAAGCGGGGACGCAAGAGACCCAGTACTTC	CAIQEAGTQETQYF
TRBJ1-1	-	TRBV6-2/TRBV6-3	-	TGTGCCAGCAGTTACCCAGATTACACTGAAGCTTTCTTT	CASSYPDYTEAFF
TRBJ1-2	-	TRBV7-2	-	TGTGCCAGCAGCTCCTTGCAGGAAGTTGGCTACACCTTC	CASSSLQEVGYTF
TRBJ1-4	-	TRBV30	-	TGTGCCCTCTCACAGGGACCAAATGAAAAACTGTTTTTT	CALSQGPNEKLFF
TRBJ1-4	-	TRBV7-9	-	TGTGCCAGCAGCCCCTGGTCAGGGACTAATGAAAAACTGTTTTTT	CASSPWSGTNEKLFF
TRBJ2-5	-	TRBV4-1	TRBD2	TGCGCCAGCAGCCCAGGACTAGCGGGAGGGCCGGGCAAAGAGACCCAGTACTTC	CASSPGLAGGPGKETQYF
TRBJ1-5	-	TRBV6-1	-	TGTGCCAGCAGTGACAGGGATAGCAATCAGCCCCAGCATTTT	CASSDRDSNQPQHF
TRBJ1-1	-	TRBV21-1	-	TGTGCCAGCAGCAAAGTTAATTTCGGGACACCGAACACTGAAGCTTTCTTT	CASSKVNFGTPNTEAFF
TRBJ1-5	-	TRBV30	-	TGTGCCTGGAGGAAAAGGGGTGGCAATCAGCCCCAGCATTTT	CAWRKRGGNQPQHF
TRBJ2-5	-	TRBV6-5	-	TGTGCCAGCAGTTACTCGCGCGATCAGACCCAGTACTTC	CASSYSRDQTQYF
TRBJ1-4	few	TRBV5-4	-	TGTGCCAGCAGCTTGGACGGTCTAGCTGAAAAACTGTTTTTT	CASSLDGLAEKLFF
TRBJ2-7	-	TRBV5-1	TRBD2	TGCGCCAGCAGCTTGGGTAGCGGGATTATCGAGCAGTACTTC	CASSLGSGIIEQYF
TRBJ2-1	-	TRBV19	-	TGTGCCAGTAGTATTGGGCATGGGGGGAATGAGCAGTTCTTC	CASSIGHGGNEQFF
TRBJ2-3	-	TRBV7-2	-	TGTGCCAGCAGCTTATGGGTAGCGGAGGGGGCTCGGACAGATACGCAGTATTTT	CASSLWVAEGARTDTQYF
TRBJ1-5	once	TRBV27	TRBD1	TGTGCCAGCAGCGAGAGAAGGGGGCGTGTGGGACAGCCCCAGCATTTT	CASSERRGRVGQPQHF
TRBJ1-1	-	TRBV18	-	TGTGCCAGCTCATACCAGGGGCCGCCGAGGATTACTGAAGCTTTCTTT	CASSYQGPPRITEAFF
TRBJ2-5	-	TRBV9	TRBD1	TGTGCCAGCAGCGGAGGAGGACAGGGTAGGGAGACCCAGTACTTC	CASSGGGQGRETQYF
TRBJ2-7	-	TRBV11-3	TRBD2	TGTGCCAGCAGCGAAGCGGGAGGGTCGTACGAGCAGTACTTC	CASSEAGGSYEQYF
TRBJ1-1	-	TRBV19	-	TGTGCCAGTAGTAAAGGGGGTCCCCCCAACACTGAAGCTTTCTTT	CASSKGGPPNTEAFF
TRBJ1-2	-	TRBV3-1/TRBV3-2	TRBD1	TGTGCCAGCAGCCCGACAGGGAATGGCTACACCTTC	CASSPTGNGYTF
TRBJ1-4	once	TRBV16	TRBD1	TGTGCCAGCAGCCTACATCCGGGACAGGGTAACGTAAAACTGTTTTTT	CASSLHPGQGNVKLFF
TRBJ2-7	-	TRBV5-4	-	TGTGCCAGCAGCTTACAACAGGGCTACGAGCAGTACTTC	CASSLQQGYEQYF
TRBJ2-7	-	TRBV7-9	-	TGTGCCAGCAGCTTAAACGCGGGCCCCTACGAGCAGTACTTC	CASSLNAGPYEQYF
TRBJ1-2	-	TRBV11-2	-	TGTGCCAGCAGCGGGACTGTAAACTATGGCTACACCTTC	CASSGTVNYGYTF
TRBJ1-5	few	TRBV7-9	TRBD1	TGTGCCAGCAGCTCAGAGGGGGCCCATCAGCCCCAGCATTTT	CASSSEGAHQPQHF
TRBJ2-5	-	TRBV29-1	TRBD1	TGCAGCGTTGCATCAGGGGGCTTTAGTGAGACCCAGTACTTC	CSVASGGFSETQYF